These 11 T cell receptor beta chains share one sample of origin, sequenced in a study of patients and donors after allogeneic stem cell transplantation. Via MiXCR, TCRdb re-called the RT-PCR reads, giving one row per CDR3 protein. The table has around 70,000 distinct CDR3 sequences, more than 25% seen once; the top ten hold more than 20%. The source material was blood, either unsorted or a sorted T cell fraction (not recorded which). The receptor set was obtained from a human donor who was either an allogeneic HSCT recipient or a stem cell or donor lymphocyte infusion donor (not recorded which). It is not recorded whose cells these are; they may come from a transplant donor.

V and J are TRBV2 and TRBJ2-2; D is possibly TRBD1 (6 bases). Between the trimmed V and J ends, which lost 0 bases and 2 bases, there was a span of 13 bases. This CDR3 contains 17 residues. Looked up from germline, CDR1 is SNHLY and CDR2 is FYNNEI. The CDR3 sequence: CASSEAHRQDNTGELFF. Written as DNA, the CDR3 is TGTGCCAGCAGTGAAGCGCATCGACAGGACAACACCGGGGAGCTGTTTTTT.

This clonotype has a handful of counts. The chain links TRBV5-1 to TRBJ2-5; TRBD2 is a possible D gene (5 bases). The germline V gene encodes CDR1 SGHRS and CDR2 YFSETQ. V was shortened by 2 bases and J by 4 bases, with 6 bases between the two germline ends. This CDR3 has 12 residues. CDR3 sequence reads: CASSFGVETQYF. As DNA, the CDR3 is TGCGCCAGCAGCTTCGGGGTAGAGACCCAGTACTTC.

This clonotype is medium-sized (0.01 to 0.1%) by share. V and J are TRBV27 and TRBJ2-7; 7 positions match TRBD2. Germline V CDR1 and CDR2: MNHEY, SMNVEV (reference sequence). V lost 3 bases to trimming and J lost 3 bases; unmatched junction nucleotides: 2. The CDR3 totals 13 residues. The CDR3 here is CASSLQRGYEQYF. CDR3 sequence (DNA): TGTGCCAGCAGTTTGCAGCGGGGCTACGAGCAGTACTTC.

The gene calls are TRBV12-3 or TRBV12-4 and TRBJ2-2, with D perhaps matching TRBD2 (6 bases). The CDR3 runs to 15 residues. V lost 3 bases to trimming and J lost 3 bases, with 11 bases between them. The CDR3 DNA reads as TGTGCCAGCAGTTTGCGGAGGGCGGACACCGGGGAGCTGTTTTTT. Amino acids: CASSLRRADTGELFF.

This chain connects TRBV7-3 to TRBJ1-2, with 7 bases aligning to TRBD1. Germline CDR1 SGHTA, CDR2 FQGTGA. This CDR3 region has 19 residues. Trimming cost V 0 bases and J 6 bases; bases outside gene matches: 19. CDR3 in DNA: TGTGCCAGCAGCTTAACGTCAATGGAAAAACCCGGGACAGAGAATGGCTACACCTTC. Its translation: CASSLTSMEKPGTENGYTF.

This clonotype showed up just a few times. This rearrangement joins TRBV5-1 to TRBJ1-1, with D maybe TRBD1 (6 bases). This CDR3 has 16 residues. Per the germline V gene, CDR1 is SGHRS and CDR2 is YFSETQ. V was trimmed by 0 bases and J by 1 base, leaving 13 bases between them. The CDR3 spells CASSLEGGPPNTEAFF. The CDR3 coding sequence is TGCGCCAGCAGCTTGGAGGGGGGCCCTCCGAACACTGAAGCTTTCTTT.

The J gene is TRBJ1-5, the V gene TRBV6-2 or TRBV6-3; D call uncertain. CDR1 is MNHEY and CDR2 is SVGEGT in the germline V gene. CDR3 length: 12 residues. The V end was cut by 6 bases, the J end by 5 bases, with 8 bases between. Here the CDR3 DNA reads TGTGCCAGCAGCGACATGGATCAGCCCCAGCATTTT. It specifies CASSDMDQPQHF.

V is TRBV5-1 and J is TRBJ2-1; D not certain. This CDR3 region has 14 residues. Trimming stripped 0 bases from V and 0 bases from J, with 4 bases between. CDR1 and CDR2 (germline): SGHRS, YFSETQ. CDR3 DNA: TGCGCCAGCAGCTTGGCAAGCTCCTACAATGAGCAGTTCTTC. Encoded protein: CASSLASSYNEQFF.

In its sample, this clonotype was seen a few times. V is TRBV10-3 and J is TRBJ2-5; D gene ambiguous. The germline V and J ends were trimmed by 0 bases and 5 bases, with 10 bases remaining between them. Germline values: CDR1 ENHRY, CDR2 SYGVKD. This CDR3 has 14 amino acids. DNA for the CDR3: TGTGCCATCAGTGAGTCGGTCCGCCCGGAGACCCAGTACTTC. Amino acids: CAISESVRPETQYF.

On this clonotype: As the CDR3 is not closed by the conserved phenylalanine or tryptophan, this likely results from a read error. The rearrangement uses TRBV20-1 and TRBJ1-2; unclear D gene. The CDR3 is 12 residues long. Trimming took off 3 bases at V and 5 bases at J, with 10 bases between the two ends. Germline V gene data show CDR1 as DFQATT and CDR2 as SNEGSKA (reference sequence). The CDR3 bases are TGCAGTGCTAGCTTTGGAGTTTATGGCTACACCTCC. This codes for CSASFGVYGYTS.

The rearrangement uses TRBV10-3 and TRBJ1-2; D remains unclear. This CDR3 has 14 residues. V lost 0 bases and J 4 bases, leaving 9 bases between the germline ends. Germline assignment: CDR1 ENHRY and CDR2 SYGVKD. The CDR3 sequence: CAISESTSVYGYTF. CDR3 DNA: TGTGCCATCAGTGAGTCGACGTCAGTCTATGGCTACACCTTC.